Following are 18 T cell receptor beta chains from one sample sequenced in a study of T cell changes during pregnancy in multiple sclerosis. Clones were read by immunoSEQ multiplex PCR, and TCRdb kept only the in-frame ones, dropping some. This sample carries tens of thousands of clones, just under 95% of them seen once, and the ten largest clones take 1.3% to 1.5%. The starting material was peripheral blood, obtained in the third trimester of pregnancy. The source of these receptors is a female donor in good health, enrolled as a control in a pregnancy study.

The chain uses TRBV7-9 and TRBJ1-5; perhaps TRBD1 as D (5 bases). This CDR3 is 14 amino acids long. V was clipped by 3 bases and J by 10 bases, with 16 bases between them. Germline V gene lookup returns CDR1 SEHNR and CDR2 FQNEAQ (reference sequence). The CDR3 sequence is CASSFQGGVGPQHF. The DNA of the CDR3 is TGTGCCAGCAGCTTCCAGGGAGGCGTAGGTCCCCAGCATTTT. The complete variable domain, with remaining parts taken from reference TRBV7-9 and TRBJ1-5, reads DTGVSQNPRHKITKRGQNVTFRCDPISEHNRLYWYRQTLGQGPEFLTYFQNEAQLEKSRLLSDRFSAERPKGSFSTLEIQRTEQGDSAMYLCASSFQGGVGPQHFGDGTRLSIL.

This chain joins TRBV6-1 and TRBJ1-1; D is possibly TRBD1 (5 bases). Per germline, CDR1 MNHNS and CDR2 SASEGT. V lost 4 bases and J 5 bases, leaving 14 bases between the germline ends. The CDR3 runs 14 residues. CDR3 nucleotides: TGTGCCAGCAGTGGCCAATTGGGGGGTACTGAAGCTTTCTTT. It encodes CASSGQLGGTEAFF.

The CDR3: CASNTFGREGNNEQFF. Written as DNA, the CDR3 is TGCGCCAGCAATACATTCGGGCGGGAGGGAAACAATGAGCAGTTCTTC. The chain combines TRBV5-1 with TRBJ2-1; the match to TRBD2 covers 9 bases. The CDR3 totals 16 residues. Unmatched junction bases numbered 12, after V lost 6 bases and J lost 5 bases. The germline gives CDR1 SGHRS, CDR2 YFSETQ.

The V gene is TRBV18, the J gene TRBJ2-5; no definite D call. The germline gives CDR1 KGHSH, CDR2 LQKENI. The CDR3 totals 13 residues. V was cut by 4 bases and J by 1 base, with 7 bases left in between. This CDR3 reads CASSLQFQETQYF. DNA for the CDR3: TGTGCCAGCTCACTTCAGTTCCAAGAGACCCAGTACTTC. The variable domain in full, completed from reference TRBV18 and TRBJ2-5, reads NAGVMQNPRHLVRRRGQEARLRCSPMKGHSHVYWYRQLPEEGLKFMVYLQKENIIDESGMPKERFSAEFPKEGPSILRIQQVVRGDSAAYFCASSLQFQETQYFGPGTRLLVL.

This chain uses TRBV11-2 with TRBJ2-1; D is unclear. Germline V lookup: CDR1 SGHAT, CDR2 FQNNGV. V was clipped by 3 bases and J by 7 bases, with 4 bases between them. The CDR3 totals 11 residues. CDR3 DNA: TGTGCCAGCAGCTTCTCGAATGAGCAGTTCTTC. The encoded protein is CASSFSNEQFF.

V and J are TRBV2 and TRBJ2-7; 10 bases match TRBD2. Germline V gene data show CDR1 as SNHLY and CDR2 as FYNNEI. The CDR3 sequence is 18 residues long. V was clipped by 7 bases and J by 1 base; unmatched bases: 16. Here the CDR3 reads CASKQKLGSLAGSYEQYF. Written as DNA, the CDR3 is TGTGCCAGCAAACAAAAATTAGGGTCACTAGCGGGATCCTACGAGCAGTACTTC.

This clone was counted a single time. V gene TRBV29-1 combines with J gene TRBJ1-2; TRBD1 might be the D (6 bases). This CDR3 is 12 amino acids long. V lost 7 bases to trimming and J lost 4 bases, with 13 bases between them. The germline CDR1 and CDR2 sequences are SQVTM and ANQGSEA. Here the CDR3 reads CSAATGAYGYTF. CDR3 sequence (DNA): TGCAGCGCGGCGACAGGAGCCTATGGCTACACCTTC.

J is TRBJ2-7 and V is TRBV10-3; 7 bases map to TRBD1. CDR3 size: 14 residues. V shed 6 bases, J shed 0 bases, and the junction held 5 bases outside the gene matches. Germline-derived CDR1 and CDR2 are ENHRY and SYGVKD. In nucleotides, the CDR3 is TGTGCCATCAGCAGGGGGAAGAGCTCCTACGAGCAGTACTTC. Its translation: CAISRGKSSYEQYF.

This sequence joins TRBV2 and TRBJ1-2, with 7 bases aligning to TRBD1. The V segment lost 2 bases and the J segment 2 bases; nucleotides outside the gene matches: 5. The CDR3 consists of 15 residues. Germline V gives CDR1 SNHLY, CDR2 FYNNEI. The CDR3 DNA reads as TGTGCCAGCAGTGAACTTACGACAGGGAACTATGGCTACACCTTC. The encoded protein is CASSELTTGNYGYTF. Complete variable domain (other parts from reference TRBV2 and TRBJ1-2): EPEVTQTPSHQVTQMGQEVILRCVPISNHLYFYWYRQILGQKVEFLVSFYNNEISEKSEIFDDQFSVERPDGSNFTLKIRSTKLEDSAMYFCASSELTTGNYGYTFGSGTRLTVV.

The V gene is TRBV27, the J gene TRBJ1-2, with 10 bases that match TRBD1. Germline CDR1 and CDR2: MNHEY and SMNVEV (reference sequence). Trimming cost V 1 base and J 8 bases; bases outside gene matches: 7. The CDR3 sequence is 15 residues long. The CDR3 DNA reads as TGTGCCAGCAGTTTATACGGGACAGGGGTTAGAGGCTACACCTTC. It specifies CASSLYGTGVRGYTF.

The chain has TRBV19 and TRBJ2-1, with 12 bases matching TRBD1. Looked up from germline, CDR1 is LNHDA and CDR2 is SQIVND (reference sequence). The V gene end was trimmed by 2 bases and the J gene end by 6 bases; junction bases not matched to a gene: 2. The CDR3 sequence is 15 residues long. CDR3 sequence reads: CASSISGQGANEQFF. CDR3 nucleotide sequence: TGTGCCAGTAGTATATCGGGACAGGGGGCCAATGAGCAGTTCTTC.

This clone was detected once. The V gene is TRBV27, the J gene TRBJ1-5; 12 bases fit TRBD1. Germline V gives CDR1 MNHEY, CDR2 SMNVEV (reference sequence). V was pared by 0 bases and J by 2 bases, with 2 bases of the junction left unmatched. The CDR3 is made up of 17 amino acids. The CDR3 is CASSLSGQGAGNQPQHF. The CDR3 bases are TGTGCCAGCAGTTTATCGGGACAGGGGGCCGGCAATCAGCCCCAGCATTTT.

The chain has TRBV7-9 and TRBJ2-7; D possibly corresponds to TRBD2 (6 bases). Trimming stripped 5 bases from V and 5 bases from J, with 16 bases between. Germline assignment: CDR1 SEHNR and CDR2 FQNEAQ (reference sequence). The CDR3 runs to 14 residues. Here the CDR3 reads CASSQVAGTNEQYF. For the CDR3, the DNA is TGTGCCAGCAGCCAGGTTGCGGGAACGAACGAGCAGTACTTC.

The V gene is TRBV11-2, the J gene TRBJ2-1, with 10 nucleotides matching TRBD2. The germline V gene has CDR1 SGHAT and CDR2 FQNNGV. The CDR3 sequence is 18 residues long. J was trimmed by 4 bases and V by 7 bases; bases with no gene match: 16. Written as DNA, the CDR3 is TGTGCCAGCACTACGGAGCTAGCGGGAGTTAAGGGTTACAATGAGCAGTTCTTC. Its protein is CASTTELAGVKGYNEQFF. Full variable domain (rest looked up from reference TRBV11-2 and TRBJ2-1): EAGVAQSPRYKIIEKRQSVAFWCNPISGHATLYWYQQILGQGPKLLIQFQNNGVVDDSQLPKDRFSAERLKGVDSTLKIQPAKLEDSAVYLCASTTELAGVKGYNEQFFGPGTRLTVL.

The V and J genes are TRBV5-1 and TRBJ2-7; the D is unclear. Germline V gene lookup returns CDR1 SGHRS and CDR2 YFSETQ. The CDR3 is 13 residues long. V was trimmed by 2 bases and J by 2 bases, leaving 8 bases between them. CDR3 coding DNA: TGCGCCAGCAGCTTTGACATGGCCTACGAGCAGTACTTC. This codes for CASSFDMAYEQYF.

With respect to this clone: At one of its ends the junction is not consistent with the germline gene, which may arise from a read error. Other nucleotide sequences in the sample specify the same CDR3. The chain is built from TRBV5-1 and TRBJ2-1, with D perhaps TRBD1 (6 bases). The CDR3 is made up of 17 amino acids. Germline-derived CDR1 and CDR2 are SGHRS and YFSETQ. The DNA for the CDR3 is TGCGCCAGCAGTTTGGCCTTCGGGACATCCTTTTACAATGAGCAGTTCTTC. This translates into CASSLAFGTSFYNEQFF.

The chain is built from TRBV9 and TRBJ2-7, with no clear D. The V gene lost 0 bases and the J gene lost 4 bases, with 8 bases spanning the gap. Germline loops: CDR1 SGDLS, CDR2 YYNGEE. This CDR3 is 13 amino acids long. CDR3 in DNA: TGTGCCAGCAGCGTAGGTCAGGATTACGAGCAGTACTTC. It translates to CASSVGQDYEQYF. The whole variable domain, filled in from reference TRBV9 and TRBJ2-7, reads DSGVTQTPKHLITATGQRVTLRCSPRSGDLSVYWYQQSLDQGLQFLIQYYNGEERAKGNILERFSAQQFPDLHSELNLSSLELGDSALYFCASSVGQDYEQYFGPGTRLTVT.

This rearrangement joins TRBV27 to TRBJ2-1, with 8 bases fitting TRBD2. V was pared by 5 bases and J by 6 bases, with 9 bases of the junction left unmatched. Germline V gene data show CDR1 as MNHEY and CDR2 as SMNVEV (reference sequence). The CDR3 consists of 15 residues. CDR3 residues: CASSRPGGFPNEQFF. CDR3 nucleotides: TGTGCCAGCAGTCGTCCGGGGGGGTTCCCCAATGAGCAGTTCTTC.